Shown below are 17 T cell receptor beta chains from a single sample sequenced in a study of regulatory T cells in long-lasting Graves disease (dated by TCRdb to about 2021). Taken with the paper, the label for time point translates to: persistent/refractory GD, antithyroid drugs over 5 years with positive TRAb. For both TCR sequencing and RNA sequencing, RNA was extracted from PBMCs using TRIzol. The library was obtained by multiplex PCR. Instrument on record: Illumina HiSeq 4000. CDR3 regions were amplified by Arm-PCR with iRepertoire HTBI primers to construct TCR beta libraries. The public sequencing data were trimmed at Q25 with fastp and processed into clonotypes with MiXCR by TCRdb, which kept only in-frame beta chains. Identical CDR3 protein sequences are pooled into one entry, listed with their most common genes and DNA. The sample includes 420,000 or so distinct CDR3 sequences, with about a quarter observed a single time. The ten largest clones represent about a quarter of the sample.

Sequencing was performed on peripheral blood mononuclear cells (PBMCs), taken when the disease was refractory, from a patient treated with antithyroid drugs. The source is a female donor with Graves disease.

As to this clonotype: One base away lies a much larger clone, so this may be a sequencing read error. This chain connects TRBV2 to TRBJ1-6; 11 bases line up with TRBD1. The germline V gene encodes CDR1 SNHLY and CDR2 FYNNEI. The CDR3 length is 16 residues. V was pared by 5 bases and J by 4 bases, with 4 bases of the junction left unmatched. The CDR3 sequence: CASSPGQGAYNSPLHF. Here the CDR3 DNA reads TGTGCCAGCAGTCCCGGACAGGGGGCATATAATTCACCCCTCCACTTT.

The chain joins TRBV28 to TRBJ2-3; D remains ambiguous. This CDR3 has 13 residues. Germline loops: CDR1 MDHEN, CDR2 SYDVKM. V lost 8 bases and J 7 bases, leaving 16 bases between the germline ends. CDR3 sequence (DNA): TGTGCCAGCGCCTACTCTTGGGAATATACGCAGTATTTT. Its protein product is CASAYSWEYTQYF.

This clonotype was seen a handful of times. V is TRBV20-1 and J is TRBJ2-7; D gene ambiguous. This CDR3 spans 11 amino acids. The germline gives CDR1 DFQATT, CDR2 SNEGSKA (reference sequence). The V end lost 2 bases, the J end lost 1 base, and 3 bases lay between the germline ends. The DNA for the CDR3 is TGCAGTGCTAGATTTTCCTACGAGCAGTACTTC. The encoded protein is CSARFSYEQYF.

V usage is TRBV5-1 and J usage is TRBJ1-4; a weak D match, TRBD1 (5 bases). Deletions cut 0 bases from V and 8 bases from J, with 14 bases between. Germline V gives CDR1 SGHRS, CDR2 YFSETQ. The CDR3 has 15 amino acids. CDR3 amino acids: CASSLGPRAGEKLFF. The CDR3, as DNA: TGCGCCAGCAGCTTGGGACCCAGGGCAGGGGAAAAACTGTTTTTT.

This clonotype has ten or more counts. This chain links TRBV24-1 with TRBJ2-2; no firm D call. V was trimmed by 0 bases and J by 3 bases, leaving 7 bases between them. There are 15 residues in the CDR3. From germline, CDR1 is KGHDR and CDR2 SFDVKD. In DNA form, the CDR3 reads TGTGCCACCAGTGATTTGGACCGGGACACCGGGGAGCTGTTTTTT. Encoded protein: CATSDLDRDTGELFF.

About this clonotype: The germline gene is not matched at one end of the junction; a read error may be the cause. The gene calls are TRBV20-1 and TRBJ2-5; 16 bases align to TRBD2. The CDR3 has 16 amino acids. In germline, CDR1 is DFQATT, CDR2 SNEGSKA (reference sequence). This CDR3 reads CGAWGLAGGPGETQYF. In nucleotides, the CDR3 is TGCGGTGCTTGGGGACTAGCGGGAGGGCCGGGAGAGACCCAGTACTTC.

This clonotype has a handful of counts. This chain links TRBV7-9 with TRBJ2-7, with 8 bases lining up with TRBD2. Germline V gene data show CDR1 as SEHNR and CDR2 as FQNEAQ (reference sequence). Germline trimming cut 4 bases from V and 5 bases from J; bases unmatched to any gene: 10. This CDR3 is built from 15 residues. The CDR3 sequence: CASSSAGGRTHEQYF. As DNA, the CDR3 is TGTGCCAGCAGCTCCGCGGGGGGCCGAACCCACGAGCAGTACTTC.

On this clonotype: Possible read error: a much larger clone is one base away. The CDR3 region is CASSYERQSPTREQYF. The CDR3, as DNA: TGTGCCAGCAGTTACGAACGGCAGTCCCCAACGAGGGAGCAGTACTTC. The rearrangement joins TRBV6-5 to TRBJ2-7; D gene unclear. V gave up 2 bases and J gave up 7 bases, with 21 bases separating them. Per germline, CDR1 MNHEY and CDR2 SVGAGI. The CDR3 is 16 residues long.

The chain links TRBV6-5 to TRBJ2-7; D is uncertain. The CDR3 length is 17 residues. Trimming left V 4 bases short and J 1 base short, with 20 bases between. Germline assignment: CDR1 MNHEY and CDR2 SVGAGI. This chain's CDR3 is CASSFSVSVARSYEQYF. In DNA form, the CDR3 reads TGTGCCAGCAGTTTTTCCGTTTCGGTCGCGAGGTCCTACGAGCAGTACTTC.

This clonotype was found many times. The V call is TRBV6-1, the J call TRBJ1-2, with D tentatively TRBD1 (5 bases). V dropped 6 bases and J dropped 8 bases, with 16 bases sitting between them. Germline V lookup: CDR1 MNHNS, CDR2 SASEGT. There are 13 residues in the CDR3. CDR3 sequence (DNA): TGTGCCAGCAGCCCCCAGGGTCTGTCAGGCTACACCTTC. Amino acids: CASSPQGLSGYTF.

V usage is TRBV20-1 and J usage is TRBJ2-7; TRBD1 or TRBD2 may be the D gene (5 bases each). Germline-derived CDR1 and CDR2 are DFQATT and SNEGSKA (reference sequence). The CDR3 loop spans 11 amino acids. V dropped 3 bases and J dropped 6 bases, with 9 bases sitting between them. The CDR3 coding sequence is TGCAGTGCTAGGGGACCGGGCGAGCAGTACTTC. As protein: CSARGPGEQYF.

This chain's CDR3 is CASSLPRGLGISNQPQHF. In DNA, the CDR3 is TGTGCCAGCAGTTTACCCCGGGGGTTAGGTATCAGCAATCAGCCCCAGCATTTT. This chain uses TRBV28 with TRBJ1-5; tentatively, D is TRBD1 (5 bases). This CDR3 is built from 18 residues. In germline, CDR1 is MDHEN, CDR2 SYDVKM. The V end lost 2 bases, the J end lost 1 base, and 18 bases lay between the germline ends.

This clonotype was recorded a few times. The chain is built from TRBV18 and TRBJ1-1, with D possibly TRBD1 on 5 matching bases. This CDR3 comprises 13 residues. The V end lost 3 bases, the J end lost 5 bases, and 10 bases lay between the germline ends. CDR1 is KGHSH and CDR2 is LQKENI in the germline V gene. CDR3 DNA: TGTGCCAGCTCACCTCAGGAGGGGACTGAAGCTTTCTTT. This translates into CASSPQEGTEAFF.

This clonotype was recorded at least ten times. The gene calls are TRBV7-2 and TRBJ2-7, with a weak D call TRBD1 (6 bases). CDR1 and CDR2 (germline): SGHTA, FQGNSA. The germline V and J ends were trimmed by 0 bases and 0 bases, with 12 bases remaining between them. The CDR3 spans 16 residues. Here the CDR3 DNA reads TGTGCCAGCAGCTTAGCGCCAGGGGCTAGCTCCTACGAGCAGTACTTC. It codes for CASSLAPGASSYEQYF.

In this sample, this clonotype is medium-sized. V usage is TRBV28 and J usage is TRBJ1-5; 9 nucleotides agree with TRBD1. Germline trimming cut 8 bases from V and 6 bases from J; bases unmatched to any gene: 8. CDR1 is MDHEN and CDR2 is SYDVKM in the germline V gene. CDR3 length: 14 amino acids. The CDR3 DNA follows: TGTGCCAGCGCCTTTGAACAGGGGGCTCAGCCCCAGCATTTT. It codes for CASAFEQGAQPQHF.

The rearrangement links TRBV18 to TRBJ1-3; D uncertain. The V end was cut by 3 bases, the J end by 1 base, with 13 bases between. The V gene's germline CDR1 is KGHSH and CDR2 LQKENI. This CDR3 contains 16 residues. The CDR3 coding sequence is TGTGCCAGCTCACCGTTCGAACTGCGGTCTGGAAACACCATATATTTT. It encodes CASSPFELRSGNTIYF.

The chain couples TRBV20-1 to TRBJ2-7; 7 positions match TRBD1. The ends lost 3 bases at V and 1 base at J; junction bases unmatched: 6. The V gene's germline CDR1 is DFQATT and CDR2 SNEGSKA (reference sequence). The CDR3 sequence is 14 residues long. The CDR3 coding sequence is TGCAGTGCTAGGGAGTCAGGGGGTTCCTACGAGCAGTACTTC. Amino acid sequence: CSARESGGSYEQYF.